Below, one T cell receptor beta chain is given with its context. CDR3 size: 15 residues. V was clipped by 6 bases and J by 7 bases; unmatched bases: 9. The V gene's germline CDR1 is ENHRY and CDR2 SYGVKD. The data were taken from a study of blood T cell repertoires in COVID-19. Overall study context: The origin of the acute and convalescent COVID-19 samples was the United States, Italy and Spain. T cells, B-cell-depleted T cells, or PBMCs supplied cDNA or gDNA.

In the authors' methods: Researchers report that nucleated cell counts were estimated from reference gene primer amplification. Repertoires were generated with immunoSEQ multiplex PCR, while TCRdb's copy carries only in-frame clones and drops some. V, J and clone size derive from that table, while D and trimming were established from the DNA sequence. This table holds more than 140,000 clones, 84% found once. The chain uses TRBV10-3 and TRBJ1-6; 7 bases match TRBD1. The receptor's source is a woman aged 45 to 65 in a cohort sampled during active or convalescent COVID-19. The material sequenced was peripheral blood. DNA of the CDR3: TGTGCCATCAGCACAGGGGACGGGTTGAATTCACCCCTCCACTTT. Protein product: CAISTGDGLNSPLHF.